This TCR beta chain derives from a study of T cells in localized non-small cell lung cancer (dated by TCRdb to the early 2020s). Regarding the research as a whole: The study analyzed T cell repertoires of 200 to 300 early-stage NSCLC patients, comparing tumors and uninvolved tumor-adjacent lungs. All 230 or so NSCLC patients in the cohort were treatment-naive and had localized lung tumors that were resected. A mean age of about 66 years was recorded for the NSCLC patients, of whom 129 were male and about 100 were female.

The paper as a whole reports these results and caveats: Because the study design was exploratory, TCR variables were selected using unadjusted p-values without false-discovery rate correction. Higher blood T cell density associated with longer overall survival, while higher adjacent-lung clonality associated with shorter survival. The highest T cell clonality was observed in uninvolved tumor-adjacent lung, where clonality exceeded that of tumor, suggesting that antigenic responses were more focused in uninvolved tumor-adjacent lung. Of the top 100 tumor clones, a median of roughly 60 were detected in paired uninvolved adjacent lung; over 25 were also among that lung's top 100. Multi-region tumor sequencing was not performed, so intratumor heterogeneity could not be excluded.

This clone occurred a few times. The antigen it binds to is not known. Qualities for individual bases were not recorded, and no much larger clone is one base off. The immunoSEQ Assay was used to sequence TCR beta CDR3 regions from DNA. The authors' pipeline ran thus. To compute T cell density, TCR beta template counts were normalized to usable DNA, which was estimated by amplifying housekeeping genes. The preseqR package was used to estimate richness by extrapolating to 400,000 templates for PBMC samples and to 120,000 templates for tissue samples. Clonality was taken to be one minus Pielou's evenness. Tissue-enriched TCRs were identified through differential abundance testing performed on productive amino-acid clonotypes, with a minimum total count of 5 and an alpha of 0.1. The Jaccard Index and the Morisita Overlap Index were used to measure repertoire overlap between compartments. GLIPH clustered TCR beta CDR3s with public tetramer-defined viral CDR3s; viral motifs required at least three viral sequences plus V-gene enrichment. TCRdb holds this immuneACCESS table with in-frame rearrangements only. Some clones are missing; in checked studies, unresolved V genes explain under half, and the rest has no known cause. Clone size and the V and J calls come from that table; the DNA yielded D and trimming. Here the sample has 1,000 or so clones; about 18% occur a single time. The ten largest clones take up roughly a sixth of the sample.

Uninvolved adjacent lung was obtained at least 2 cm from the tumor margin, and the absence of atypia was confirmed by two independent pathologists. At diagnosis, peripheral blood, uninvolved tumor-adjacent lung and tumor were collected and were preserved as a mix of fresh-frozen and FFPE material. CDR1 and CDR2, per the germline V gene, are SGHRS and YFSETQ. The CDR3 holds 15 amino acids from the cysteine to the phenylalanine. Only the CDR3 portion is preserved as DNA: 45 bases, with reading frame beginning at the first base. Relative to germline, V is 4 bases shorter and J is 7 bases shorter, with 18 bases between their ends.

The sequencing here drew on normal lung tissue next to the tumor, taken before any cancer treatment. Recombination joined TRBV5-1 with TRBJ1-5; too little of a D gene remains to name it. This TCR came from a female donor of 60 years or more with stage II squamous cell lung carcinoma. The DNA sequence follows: TGCGCCAGCAGCCCTGGAGAGGGAGGGAACCAGCCCCAGCATTTT. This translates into CASSPGEGGNQPQHF.